This section outlines one T cell receptor beta chain sequence together with its context. The sample comes from a study of blood T cells in healthy people across ages. Trimming took 3 bases from V and 2 from J, leaving 12 bases between them. The CDR3 covers 15 residues. Per-sample PBMC isolation yielded at least 6 million cells. PCR was performed a second time for about 6 to 12 cycles using a sample-barcoded 5' primer and a J-beta primer mix. TCRdb independently ran MiXCR on the 5' RACE reads; one entry per CDR3 protein. Of about 1,600,000 distinct CDR3 sequences in the sample, roughly 40% were seen once.

This clonotype was sampled from a woman younger than 35 in good health. The sample taken for sequencing was blood. The chain is built from TRBV12-3 or TRBV12-4 and TRBJ2-3, with TRBD2 as a possible D gene (5 bases). The CDR3: CASSFQERYTDTQYF. The CDR3 DNA is TGTGCCAGCAGTTTTCAGGAGCGGTACACAGATACGCAGTATTTT.